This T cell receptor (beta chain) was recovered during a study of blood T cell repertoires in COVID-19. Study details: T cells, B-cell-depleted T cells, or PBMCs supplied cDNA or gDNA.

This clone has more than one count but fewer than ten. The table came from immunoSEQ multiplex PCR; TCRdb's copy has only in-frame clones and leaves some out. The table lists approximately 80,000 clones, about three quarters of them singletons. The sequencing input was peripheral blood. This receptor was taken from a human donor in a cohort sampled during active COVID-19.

The CDR3 here is CASSQPRIGNYEQYF. The CDR3 nucleotides read TGTGCCAGCAGTCAACCTAGGATAGGCAACTACGAGCAGTACTTC. This chain uses TRBV6-5 with TRBJ2-7; D is unclear. The V and J ends lost 5 bases and 3 bases respectively, with 17 bases between them. This CDR3 has 15 residues. The germline CDR1 and CDR2 sequences are MNHEY and SVGAGI.